The 22 T cell receptor beta chains below were found in one sample sequenced in a study of cytomegalovirus exposure and HLA in healthy donors. Researchers ran the PCR with 60 Vbeta and 13 Jbeta primers. Repertoires were generated with immunoSEQ multiplex PCR, while TCRdb's copy carries only in-frame clones and drops some. The sample contains 150,000 to 200,000 clones, around 80% of which appear only once. Sequenced input: PBMCs. These receptors came from a male donor in good health and CMV-seropositive.

The sample holds a few counts of this clone. The chain has TRBV5-1 and TRBJ2-1; 11 positions match TRBD2. CDR1 is SGHRS and CDR2 is YFSETQ in the germline V gene. The V gene end was trimmed by 0 bases and the J gene end by 5 bases; junction bases not matched to a gene: 4. This CDR3 region has 16 residues. The chain's CDR3 is CASSLVLAGGDNEQFF. In nucleotides, the CDR3 is TGCGCCAGCAGCTTGGTGTTAGCGGGAGGGGACAATGAGCAGTTCTTC. Combining the CDR3 with reference TRBV5-1 and TRBJ2-1 gives the whole variable domain KAGVTQTPRYLIKTRGQQVTLSCSPISGHRSVSWYQQTPGQGLQFLFEYFSETQRNKGNFPGRFSGRQFSNSRSEMNVSTLELGDSALYLCASSLVLAGGDNEQFFGPGTRLTVL.

V and J are TRBV5-4 and TRBJ1-1; a possible D gene is TRBD1 (5 bases). The germline gives CDR1 SGHNT, CDR2 YYREEE (reference sequence). The CDR3 is made up of 16 amino acids. V lost 0 bases and J lost 2, with 14 bases in between. The CDR3: CASSLEGATRNTEAFF. CDR3 bases: TGTGCCAGCAGCTTGGAAGGGGCAACCCGAAACACTGAAGCTTTCTTT. Based on the CDR3 plus reference TRBV5-4 and TRBJ1-1, the full variable domain is ETGVTQSPTHLIKTRGQQVTLRCSSQSGHNTVSWYQQALGQGPQFIFQYYREEENGRGNFPPRFSGLQFPNYSSELNVNALELDDSALYLCASSLEGATRNTEAFFGQGTRLTVV.

The genes are TRBV11-3 and TRBJ2-5, with TRBD1 matching over 9 bases. This CDR3 region has 15 residues. Germline CDR1 is SGHNT and CDR2 is YENEEA. V dropped 4 bases and J dropped 5; count of bases not matched to a gene: 8. The CDR3 DNA reads as TGTGCCAGCAGCTCATCGGGACAGGGTTGGGAGACCCAGTACTTC. Translated, it gives CASSSSGQGWETQYF.

This sequence joins TRBV27 and TRBJ2-1; D perhaps matches TRBD2 (5 bases). Trimming took 5 bases from V and 8 from J, leaving 22 bases between them. There are 16 residues in the CDR3. The germline CDR1 and CDR2 sequences are MNHEY and SMNVEV (reference sequence). CDR3: CASSPILASKSDEQFF. The DNA of the CDR3 is TGTGCCAGCAGTCCTATTCTAGCATCCAAGTCGGATGAGCAGTTCTTC.

The chain couples TRBV19 to TRBJ1-1; a weak D match, TRBD1 (6 bases). The CDR3 is 15 residues long. Germline V gene lookup returns CDR1 LNHDA and CDR2 SQIVND (reference sequence). Deletions cut 5 bases from V and 2 bases from J, with 15 bases between. CDR3 amino acids: CASSSQGQLNTEAFF. The CDR3, as DNA: TGTGCCAGTAGTTCACAGGGCCAACTCAACACTGAAGCTTTCTTT.

The rearrangement uses TRBV28 and TRBJ1-5; no definite D call. There are 17 residues in the CDR3. Germline CDR1 and CDR2: MDHEN and SYDVKM. Trimming took 2 bases from V and 7 from J, leaving 21 bases between them. The CDR3 reads CASSLINGEIPGQPQHF. DNA for the CDR3: TGTGCCAGCAGTTTAATAAACGGGGAAATACCTGGGCAGCCCCAGCATTTT.

The chain is built from TRBV21-1 and TRBJ2-5; TRBD1, the table's D call, was not compared with the DNA. The J call may be in error: the DNA end matches TRBJ2-7 better. TRBV21-1 is a documented pseudogene. The CDR3 sequence is 15 residues long. This CDR3 reads CASSRGTGVPYEQYF. CDR3 sequence (DNA): TGTGCCAGCAGTCGAGGGACAGGGGTCCCCTACGAGCAGTACTTC.

The rearrangement joins TRBV7-9 to TRBJ2-3; possible D gene TRBD2, 6 bases. Trimming cost V 9 bases and J 7 bases, with 20 bases left between them. Germline assignment: CDR1 SEHNR and CDR2 FQNEAQ (reference sequence). The CDR3 contains 14 residues. CDR3: CARETTASEHTQYF. The CDR3 DNA follows: TGTGCCAGAGAGACGACTGCTAGCGAACATACGCAGTATTTT. Drawing the rest from reference TRBV7-9 and TRBJ2-3, the complete variable domain is DTGVSQNPRHKITKRGQNVTFRCDPISEHNRLYWYRQTLGQGPEFLTYFQNEAQLEKSRLLSDRFSAERPKGSFSTLEIQRTEQGDSAMYLCARETTASEHTQYFGPGTRLTVL.

Comment on this clone: A junction end diverges from the germline sequence, so it may reflect a read error. The gene calls are TRBV13 and TRBJ2-1, with 8 bases lining up with TRBD2. Looked up from germline, CDR1 is PRHDT and CDR2 is FYEKMQ (reference sequence). CDR3 length: 13 amino acids. This CDR3 is CASSLEEGLEHFF. CDR3 coding DNA: TGTGCCAGCAGCTTAGAGGAGGGACTAGAGCATTTCTTC.

The chain combines TRBV19 with TRBJ2-1, with 15 bases aligning to TRBD2. The CDR3 contains 17 residues. V shed 4 bases and J 7 bases; nucleotides not matched to a gene: 8. The germline V gene encodes CDR1 LNHDA and CDR2 SQIVND (reference sequence). CDR3 region: CASSTRRTSGRANEQFF. Written as DNA, the CDR3 is TGTGCCAGTAGTACACGACGGACTAGCGGGAGGGCGAATGAGCAGTTCTTC.

This chain uses TRBV7-9 with TRBJ1-1; no firm D call. The CDR3 spans 13 residues. Looked up from germline, CDR1 is SEHNR and CDR2 is FQNEAQ (reference sequence). V was trimmed by 3 bases and J by 0 bases, leaving 5 bases between them. CDR3 in DNA: TGTGCCAGCAGCTTCGGGATGAACACTGAAGCTTTCTTT. Its protein product is CASSFGMNTEAFF.

The chain links TRBV19 to TRBJ2-3; weak D call: TRBD2 (6 bases). The CDR3 is made up of 17 amino acids. V lost 0 bases to trimming and J lost 0 bases, with 13 bases between them. Per germline, CDR1 LNHDA and CDR2 SQIVND (reference sequence). CDR3 nucleotides: TGTGCCAGTAGTATAGATCTTGGGGGAGGAAGCACAGATACGCAGTATTTT. Translating it yields CASSIDLGGGSTDTQYF.

This clone was seen only a few times. V is TRBV4-1 and J is TRBJ1-2; tentative D call: TRBD1 (6 bases). The CDR3 loop spans 19 amino acids. V gave up 0 bases and J gave up 3 bases, with 23 bases separating them. Germline values: CDR1 MGHRA, CDR2 YSYEKL. The CDR3 reads CASSQDRGGAADLDYGYTF. In nucleotides, the CDR3 is TGCGCCAGCAGCCAAGACCGGGGGGGGGCCGCGGATCTTGACTATGGCTACACCTTC.

This clone was detected only a few times. The junction does not match germline at one end; this may be a read error. This chain links TRBV7-9 with TRBJ1-2; 7 nucleotides line up with TRBD1. Germline CDR1 SEHNR, CDR2 FQNEAQ (reference sequence). CDR3 size: 17 residues. The CDR3 sequence: CSSRPRDRPPALYGYTF. Here the CDR3 DNA reads TGTTCCAGCAGGCCCCGGGACAGACCACCCGCCCTCTATGGCTACACCTTC.

This clone has only a few counts. The CDR3 region is CAIGEQYTQYF. CDR3 nucleotide sequence: TGTGCCATCGGGGAGCAATATACGCAGTATTTT. The V and J genes are TRBV10-3 and TRBJ2-3; D is perhaps TRBD2 (5 bases). The CDR3 length is 11 residues. Trimming shortened V by 8 bases and J by 7 bases, and 10 bases separated the two germline ends. The germline gives CDR1 ENHRY, CDR2 SYGVKD.

The rearrangement links TRBV30 to TRBJ2-5; the match to TRBD1 covers 10 bases. With 5 bases clipped from V and 11 bases from J, the junction kept 11 bases outside the gene matches. The CDR3 spans 13 residues. The germline gives CDR1 GTSNPN, CDR2 SVGIG (reference sequence). The CDR3 sequence: CAWGQGGPREQYF. CDR3 bases: TGTGCCTGGGGACAGGGGGGGCCTAGGGAGCAGTACTTC.

This clone was observed a handful of times. V usage is TRBV5-4 and J usage is TRBJ2-7; perhaps TRBD1 as D (7 bases). V lost 5 bases and J lost 4, with 19 bases in between. CDR3 size: 15 residues. Germline V gene sequence: CDR1 SGHNT, CDR2 YYREEE (reference sequence). The CDR3 spells CASRSPEQGRYEQYF. The CDR3, as DNA: TGTGCCAGCAGATCCCCAGAACAGGGGAGGTACGAGCAGTACTTC.

The J gene is TRBJ2-1, the V gene TRBV7-2, with 7 bases matching TRBD1. V shed 3 bases and J 6 bases; nucleotides not matched to a gene: 5. Germline lookup yields CDR1 SGHTA and CDR2 FQGNSA. The CDR3 totals 14 residues. The CDR3 here is CASSFVTGTNEQFF. The CDR3 nucleotides are TGTGCCAGCAGCTTTGTGACAGGGACCAATGAGCAGTTCTTC.

V gene TRBV7-2 combines with J gene TRBJ2-2; 11 bases fit TRBD2. Per germline, CDR1 SGHTA and CDR2 FQGNSA. Trimming cost V 6 bases and J 5 bases; bases outside gene matches: 8. The CDR3 spans 16 residues. This CDR3 is CASSRTSGGRTGELFF. The DNA of the CDR3 is TGTGCCAGCAGTCGAACTAGCGGGGGAAGGACCGGGGAGCTGTTTTTT.

This sequence joins TRBV10-3 and TRBJ2-1, with TRBD2 identical over 10 bases. CDR3 length equals 17 residues. Unmatched junction bases numbered 13, after V lost 6 bases and J lost 5 bases. CDR1 is ENHRY, CDR2 SYGVKD, per germline. The CDR3 protein is CAIRPVQLAGINNEQFF. As DNA, the CDR3 is TGTGCCATCAGGCCCGTCCAACTAGCGGGAATAAACAATGAGCAGTTCTTC.

This chain connects TRBV27 to TRBJ2-7; 8 bases map to TRBD1. The ends lost 6 bases at V and 1 base at J; junction bases unmatched: 5. The CDR3 spans 14 residues. CDR1 and CDR2 (germline): MNHEY, SMNVEV (reference sequence). The CDR3 coding sequence is TGTGCCAGCAGCGGTACAGGGGGGTCCTACGAGCAGTACTTC. Encoded protein: CASSGTGGSYEQYF.

The rearrangement joins TRBV7-8 to TRBJ2-7, with 9 bases aligning to TRBD2. Germline CDR1 SGHVS, CDR2 FQNEAQ. The CDR3 totals 15 residues. With V trimmed by 3 bases and J by 2 bases, 5 bases remained unmatched. This chain's CDR3 is CASSFLAGSTYEQYF. The DNA of the CDR3 is TGTGCCAGCAGCTTTCTAGCGGGGTCGACCTACGAGCAGTACTTC.